What follows are 5 T cell receptor beta chains derived from one specimen sequenced in a study of cytomegalovirus exposure and HLA in healthy donors. With 60 Vbeta and 13 Jbeta primers, the PCR was carried out. The data were produced by immunoSEQ multiplex PCR, yet TCRdb's version contains in-frame clones alone and is incomplete. The data show around 140,000 clones, about 75% seen once. The sample consisted of PBMCs. Receptors were obtained from a woman in her 40s in good health and CMV-seronegative.

V is TRBV30 and J is TRBJ2-5; the D is unclear. This CDR3 spans 14 amino acids. Germline CDR1 is GTSNPN and CDR2 is SVGIG (reference sequence). Trimming cost V 7 bases and J 3 bases, with 18 bases left between them. The CDR3 bases are TGTGCCTCGTTAACCCGGTCCTTTGAAGAGACCCAGTACTTC. This encodes CASLTRSFEETQYF.

The rearrangement joins TRBV20-1 to TRBJ1-1; D is unclear. The CDR3 totals 11 residues. Trimming removed 8 bases from V and 2 bases from J, with 9 bases in between. Germline assignment: CDR1 DFQATT and CDR2 SNEGSKA (reference sequence). CDR3 protein: CSILINTEAFF. In DNA, the CDR3 is TGCAGTATTCTTATTAACACTGAAGCTTTCTTT.

There are a few counts of this clone. The chain has TRBV5-1 and TRBJ2-6; a weak D match, TRBD2 (6 bases). Germline values: CDR1 SGHRS, CDR2 YFSETQ. V lost 0 bases, J lost 7 bases, and 20 bases lay in between. The CDR3 runs to 18 residues. CDR3 nucleotide sequence: TGCGCCAGCAGCTTGGCTGGGAGGAACTTTATGGGAGCCAACGTCCTGACTTTC. Translating gives CASSLAGRNFMGANVLTF.

The gene calls are TRBV5-1 and TRBJ2-2; 7 bases map to TRBD1. The CDR3 is 17 amino acids. J gave up 4 bases and V 4 bases, and 13 bases lay outside the gene matches. Germline CDR1 and CDR2: SGHRS and YFSETQ. The CDR3 protein is CASSVSQGLIGTGELFF. DNA of the CDR3: TGCGCCAGCAGCGTATCACAGGGGTTGATAGGCACCGGGGAGCTGTTTTTT.

This chain connects TRBV2 to TRBJ2-3; D possibly corresponds to TRBD1 (5 bases). The CDR3 loop spans 13 amino acids. Germline V gene data show CDR1 as SNHLY and CDR2 as FYNNEI. Between the trimmed V and J ends, which lost 2 bases and 8 bases, there was a span of 11 bases. The CDR3 region is CASSEQGLRTQYF. The CDR3 nucleotides are TGTGCCAGCAGTGAACAGGGCCTCCGTACGCAGTATTTT.